This TCR beta chain comes out of a study (dated by TCRdb to 2012 to 2014). A few counts support this clonotype. This receptor's antigen is unknown. A read error may account for a junction end that differs from germline. The germline V gene (reference sequence) sets CDR1 to GTSNPN and CDR2 to SVGIG. CDR3 length: 15 amino acids, cysteine to phenylalanine. Only the CDR3 part of the read is kept: 45 bases, read in frame from the first base. The reads were generated on an Illumina Genome Analyzer IIx. TCRdb ran its own pipeline on the public reads, namely fastp trimming at Q25 and MiXCR clone calling, and kept in-frame beta chains. Each entry is one CDR3 protein sequence, shown with its most common DNA and genes. The sample table lists about 7,100 distinct CDR3 sequences, 32% of them with a count of one. Over 20% of the sample goes to the ten largest clones.

This receptor chain uses TRBV30 and TRBJ2-2, and TRBD2 aligns with 7 junction nucleotides. The material sequenced was blood. This clonotype was obtained from a human donor. This receptor carries the CDR3 CACRSGLTNTGELLF. In nucleotides, the sequence is TGTGCCTGTCGTAGCGGGCTAACGAACACCGGGGAGCTGCTTTTT.